The present T cell receptor (beta chain) was sequenced within a study of T cells in women clearing cervical HPV infection. Points from the study as a whole: Combining TCR richness with V gene abundances gave approximately 0.84 AUC. CIN3+ cases had significantly higher TCR repertoire richness than controls, but evenness did not differ.

Germline CDR1 is SGDLS and CDR2 is YYNGEE. V gave up 3 bases and J gave up 5 bases; unmatched junction bases: 6. The CDR3 sequence is 15 residues long. This table comes from immunoSEQ multiplex PCR, and its TCRdb copy is limited to in-frame clones, with some not included. The sample table sets out tens of thousands of clones. For this clone: Its antigen is still unknown. The read ends 3 residues shy of where the CDR3 ends; the end is completed using the germline J gene.

The chain employs TRBV9 and TRBJ2-1; TRBD1 matches at 9 bases. Sample: blood buffy coat. The sequence came from a woman between 18 and 70 years old with a cervical HPV16 infection that either progressed to CIN3+ or cleared (not recorded which). The sequenced CDR3 bases are TGTGCCAGCAGCGCTGGGACAGGGCAAAACAATGAG. It codes for CASSAGTGQNNE. The CDR3 in its entirety is CASSAGTGQNNEQFF.